This TCR beta chain was retrieved from a study of cytomegalovirus exposure and HLA in healthy donors. Notes on the study in general: Among the most significant clusters, several appeared linked to common viral pathogens in a later analysis. Most sequenced TCRs were rare (though some public TCRs occurred in many donors). Cytomegalovirus association was assigned to about 180 TCR beta chains.

Primers included in the PCR were 60 Vbeta and 13 Jbeta primers. Measured with immunoSEQ multiplex PCR; TCRdb has only the in-frame clones, and not every one. The sample has 100,000 to 130,000 clones, roughly 80% seen once. The CDR3 loop spans 14 amino acids. Germline assignment: CDR1 SGHVS and CDR2 FQNEAQ. Trimming pared 0 bases from V and 3 bases from J, leaving 6 bases between. To note about this clone: Its antigen is not identified.

Input material: PBMCs. The sequence came from a man aged 30 to 39 in good health and CMV-seronegative. This chain joins TRBV7-8 and TRBJ1-5; D unresolved. The CDR3 bases are TGTGCCAGCAGCTTAGCCGACACCAATCAGCCCCAGCATTTT. Residues: CASSLADTNQPQHF. Supplemented by reference TRBV7-8 and TRBJ1-5, the full variable domain reads GAGVSQSPRYKVAKRGQDVALRCDPISGHVSLFWYQQALGQGPEFLTYFQNEAQLDKSGLPSDRFFAERPEGSVSTLKIQRTQQEDSAVYLCASSLADTNQPQHFGDGTRLSIL.